This T cell receptor beta chain came from a study of breast tumors, draining lymph nodes, adjacent tissues. A word on this clonotype: The antigen remains undetermined. Given a much more abundant clone one base away, this may be a read error. Since no conserved phenylalanine or tryptophan closes the CDR3, a read error is the likely cause.

V gave up 2 bases and J gave up 4 bases, with 12 bases separating them. Per germline, CDR1 MNHEY and CDR2 SVGAGI. The CDR3 covers 15 residues. TCRdb fed the multiplex PCR reads into MiXCR, producing one record per CDR3 protein. The repertoire holds 83,000 or so distinct CDR3 sequences, with under 25% as singletons. Study outcomes and limitations: Compared with lymph nodes, tumors were less diverse; compared with nontumor tissue, more. The data were judged consistent with most tumor T cells coming from lymph node and expanding in tumor.

Breast cancer patients provided tissue from their axillary draining lymph nodes. This chain uses TRBV6-5 with TRBJ2-1; no clear D. The specimen was axillary lymph node tissue. This sequence was found in a female donor with breast cancer. Some clones in this sample may be carry-over from other donors' samples. The CDR3 here is CASSYEVALYNEQFL. The CDR3 DNA reads TGTGCCAGCAGTTACGAGGTAGCCCTATACAATGAGCAGTTCCTC.